What follows are 7 T cell receptor beta chains derived from one specimen sequenced in a study of T cell changes during pregnancy in multiple sclerosis. Measured with immunoSEQ multiplex PCR; TCRdb has only the in-frame clones, and not every one. The sample lists 69,000 or so clones, around 94% occurring once. This material consisted of peripheral blood, taken before pregnancy. The receptors originated from a female donor with multiple sclerosis, enrolled in a pregnancy study.

The rearrangement uses TRBV11-3 and TRBJ2-1, with D hard to call. Trimming took off 1 base at V and 4 bases at J, with 8 bases between the two ends. The CDR3 has 14 amino acids. Germline-derived CDR1 and CDR2 are SGHNT and YENEEA. CDR3 sequence (DNA): TGTGCCAGCAGCTTAGCGATTCGGTACAATGAGCAGTTCTTC. Protein: CASSLAIRYNEQFF.

The chain employs TRBV28 and TRBJ2-1, with D perhaps TRBD2 (5 bases). V was trimmed by 6 bases and J by 3 bases, leaving 12 bases between them. The germline V gene encodes CDR1 MDHEN and CDR2 SYDVKM. The CDR3 length is 14 residues. CDR3 sequence (DNA): TGTGCCAGCAGGACTGGACTGAACTACAATGAGCAGTTCTTC. The encoded protein is CASRTGLNYNEQFF.

The chain recombines TRBV6-5 with TRBJ2-2; a possible D gene is TRBD2 (5 bases). The V end lost 0 bases, the J end lost 6 bases, and 14 bases lay between the germline ends. Germline CDR1 is MNHEY and CDR2 is SVGAGI. The CDR3 extends over 16 amino acids. The CDR3 region is CASSYSSLASPGELFF. The CDR3 DNA sequence: TGTGCCAGCAGTTACTCCTCCCTAGCCAGCCCCGGGGAGCTGTTTTTT.

The genes are TRBV9 and TRBJ2-3, with a possible D match to TRBD2 (5 bases). Germline-derived CDR1 and CDR2 are SGDLS and YYNGEE. Trimming cost V 0 bases and J 0 bases, with 11 bases left between them. The CDR3 loop spans 16 amino acids. The CDR3 region is CASSVVGGTSTDTQYF. CDR3 coding DNA: TGTGCCAGCAGCGTAGTTGGAGGAACTAGCACAGATACGCAGTATTTT.

As regards this clone: A read error may produce the germline difference seen at one junction end. The chain links TRBV5-1 to TRBJ1-1; the D gene is possibly TRBD1 (5 bases). The CDR3 length is 14 residues. Germline V gene lookup returns CDR1 SGHRS and CDR2 YFSETQ. The CDR3 protein is CASSSRQQNTKAFF. CDR3 nucleotide sequence: TGCGCCAGCAGCTCGAGACAGCAGAACACTAAAGCTTTCTTT.

This clone is a singleton in its sample. J is TRBJ2-5 and V is TRBV11-2; D might be TRBD1 (5 bases). V lost 6 bases to trimming and J lost 6 bases, with 11 bases between them. Germline assignment: CDR1 SGHAT and CDR2 FQNNGV. The CDR3 length is 12 residues. CDR3 residues: CASRQDGQTQYF. In nucleotides, the CDR3 is TGTGCCAGCAGACAGGACGGTCAGACCCAGTACTTC.

This clone was seen just once. The rearrangement links TRBV25-1 to TRBJ1-3, with D tentatively TRBD1 (5 bases). Germline CDR1 reads MGHDK; CDR2 reads SYGVNS. The CDR3 runs to 16 residues. Trimming removed 3 bases from V and 1 base from J, with 13 bases in between. The CDR3 loop reads CASSDLVGTSGNTIYF. The CDR3 nucleotides read TGTGCCAGCAGTGATTTGGTCGGGACTTCTGGAAACACCATATATTTT. Full variable domain (remainder filled in from reference TRBV25-1 and TRBJ1-3): EADIYQTPRYLVIGTGKKITLECSQTMGHDKMYWYQQDPGMELHLIHYSYGVNSTEKGDLSSESTVSRIRTEHFPLTLESARPSHTSQYLCASSDLVGTSGNTIYFGEGSWLTVV.